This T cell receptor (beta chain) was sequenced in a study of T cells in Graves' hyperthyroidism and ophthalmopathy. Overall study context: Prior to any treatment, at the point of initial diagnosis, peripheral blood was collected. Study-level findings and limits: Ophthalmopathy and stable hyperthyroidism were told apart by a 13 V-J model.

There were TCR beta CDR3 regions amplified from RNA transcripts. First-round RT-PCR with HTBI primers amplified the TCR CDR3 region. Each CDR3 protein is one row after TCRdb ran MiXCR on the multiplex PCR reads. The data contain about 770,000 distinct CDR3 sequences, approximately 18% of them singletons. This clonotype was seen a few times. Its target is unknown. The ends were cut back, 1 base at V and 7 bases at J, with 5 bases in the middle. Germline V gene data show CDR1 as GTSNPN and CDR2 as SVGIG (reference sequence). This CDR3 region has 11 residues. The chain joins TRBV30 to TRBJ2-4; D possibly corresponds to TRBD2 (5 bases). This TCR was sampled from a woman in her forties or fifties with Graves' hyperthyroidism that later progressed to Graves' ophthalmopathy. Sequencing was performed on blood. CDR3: CAWSGGNIQYF. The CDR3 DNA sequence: TGTGCCTGGAGTGGCGGGAACATTCAGTACTTC.